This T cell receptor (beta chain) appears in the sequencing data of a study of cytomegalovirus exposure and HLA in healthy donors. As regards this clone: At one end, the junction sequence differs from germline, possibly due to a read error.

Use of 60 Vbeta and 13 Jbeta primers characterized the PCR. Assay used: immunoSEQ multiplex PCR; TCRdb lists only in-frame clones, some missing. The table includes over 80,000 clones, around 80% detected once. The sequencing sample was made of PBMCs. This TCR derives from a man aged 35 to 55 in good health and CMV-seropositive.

CDR3: CSSSLTTGGPTDTQYF. In DNA form, the CDR3 reads TGTTCCAGCAGCCTTACTACAGGGGGGCCCACAGATACGCAGTATTTT. J is TRBJ2-3 and V is TRBV7-9; TRBD1 matches 8 bases. The germline CDR1 and CDR2 sequences are SEHNR and FQNEAQ (reference sequence). The CDR3 sequence is 16 residues long. The variable domain in full, with the rest retrieved from reference TRBV7-9 and TRBJ2-3, is DTGVSQNPRHKITKRGQNVTFRCDPISEHNRLYWYRQTLGQGPEFLTYFQNEAQLEKSRLLSDRFSAERPKGSFSTLEIQRTEQGDSAMYLCSSSLTTGGPTDTQYFGPGTRLTVL.